This T cell receptor beta chain comes out of a study of T cells in tuberculosis. Study summary: T cells were selected with CD1B tetramers loaded with glucose monomycolate. General study results and limits: GMM-specific TCRs were nearer to active tuberculosis alpha repertoires, suggesting expansion.

In the case of this clone: The target antigen is unknown.

Profiling relied on immunoSEQ multiplex PCR, and the TCRdb table lists in-frame clones only, not all of them. Among over 25,000 clones listed, around 87% were seen once. Trimming shortened V by 5 bases and J by 3 bases, and 7 bases separated the two germline ends. This CDR3 is 12 amino acids long. Germline-derived CDR1 and CDR2 are SGHTA and FQGNSA. Sequences were obtained from PBMCs. The receptor comes from a donor under 30 with latent tuberculosis or without tuberculosis infection. The V and J genes are TRBV7-2 and TRBJ2-5; the D is unclear. CDR3 sequence (DNA): TGTGCCAGCAGCCGAGCCGAAGAGACCCAGTACTTC. This encodes CASSRAEETQYF.